Listed below are T cell receptor beta chains from one sample, sequenced in a study of beta chain features in type 1 diabetes. Sequencing was performed with immunoSEQ multiplex PCR; in TCRdb, only in-frame clones are kept and a portion is missing. The sample records under 950,000 clones, 15% to 20% being singletons. What was sequenced was naive CD4+ T cells from blood. These receptor sequences come from a woman aged 18-29 years in good health. The CDR3 runs from the conserved cysteine through the conserved F or W.

v_call	j_call	cdr3_aa
TRBV7-2	TRBJ2-3	CASSLRDLLANTQYF
TRBV21-1	TRBJ1-5	CASSTSYRGLRYGQPQHF
TRBV27	TRBJ2-1	CASSRGRHEQFF
TRBV10-3	TRBJ1-2	CAIGKGTRGYTF
TRBV7-2	TRBJ2-3	CASSLGQGSTDTQYF
TRBV4-3	TRBJ1-1	CASSQDGTGTYTEAFF
TRBV7-9	TRBJ1-1	CASSPWDTEAFF
TRBV4-2	TRBJ1-4	CASSQEFRGSNEKLFF
TRBV28	TRBJ1-5	CASFRSNSNQPQHF
TRBV7-2	TRBJ1-1	CASSPRTGNTEAFF
TRBV9	TRBJ1-3	CASSVAGTGNTIYF
TRBV18	TRBJ1-1	CASSRSARTLNTEAFF
TRBV5-5	TRBJ2-1	CATSRGSGPYNEQFF
TRBV6-5	TRBJ2-1	CAISVASANPEQFF
TRBV11-1	TRBJ1-2	CASSLAGDGYTF
TRBV10-3	TRBJ2-5	CAISPGLAGGQETQYF
TRBV29-1	TRBJ1-5	CSAATGHNQPQHF
TRBV7-2	TRBJ2-2	CASSLDILAGKGELFF
TRBV28	TRBJ2-1	CASSSTSRRGYNEQFF